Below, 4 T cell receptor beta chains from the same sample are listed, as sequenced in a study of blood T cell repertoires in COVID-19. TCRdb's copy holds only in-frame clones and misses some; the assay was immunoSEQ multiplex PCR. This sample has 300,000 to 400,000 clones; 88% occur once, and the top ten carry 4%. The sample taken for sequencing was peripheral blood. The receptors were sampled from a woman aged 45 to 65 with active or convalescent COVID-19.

The CDR3 sequence: CACTPPRGTDTQYF. The CDR3 region has the DNA TGTGCCTGCACCCCCCCGAGGGGGACAGATACGCAGTATTTT. V usage is TRBV30 and J usage is TRBJ2-3; D perhaps matches TRBD1 (6 bases). This CDR3 comprises 14 residues. Between the trimmed V and J ends, which lost 6 bases and 3 bases, there was a span of 16 bases. The germline CDR1 and CDR2 sequences are GTSNPN and SVGIG (reference sequence).

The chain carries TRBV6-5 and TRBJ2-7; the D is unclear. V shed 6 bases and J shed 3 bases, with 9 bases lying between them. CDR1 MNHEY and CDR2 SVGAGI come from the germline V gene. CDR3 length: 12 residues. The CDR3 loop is CASSASGYEQYF. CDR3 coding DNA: TGTGCCAGCAGCGCTTCGGGCTACGAGCAGTACTTC.

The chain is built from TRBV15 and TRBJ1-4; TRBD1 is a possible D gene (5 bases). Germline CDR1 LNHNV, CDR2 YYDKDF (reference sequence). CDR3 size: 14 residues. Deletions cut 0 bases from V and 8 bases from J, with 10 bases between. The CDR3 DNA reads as TGTGCCACCAGCAGAGATTCAGGGTCAGAAAAACTGTTTTTT. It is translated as CATSRDSGSEKLFF.

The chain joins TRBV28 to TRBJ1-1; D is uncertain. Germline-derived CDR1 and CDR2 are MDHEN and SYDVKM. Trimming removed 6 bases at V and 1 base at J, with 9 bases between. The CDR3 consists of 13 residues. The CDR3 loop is CASREIRNTEAFF. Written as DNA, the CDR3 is TGTGCCAGCAGGGAGATTCGGAACACTGAAGCTTTCTTT.